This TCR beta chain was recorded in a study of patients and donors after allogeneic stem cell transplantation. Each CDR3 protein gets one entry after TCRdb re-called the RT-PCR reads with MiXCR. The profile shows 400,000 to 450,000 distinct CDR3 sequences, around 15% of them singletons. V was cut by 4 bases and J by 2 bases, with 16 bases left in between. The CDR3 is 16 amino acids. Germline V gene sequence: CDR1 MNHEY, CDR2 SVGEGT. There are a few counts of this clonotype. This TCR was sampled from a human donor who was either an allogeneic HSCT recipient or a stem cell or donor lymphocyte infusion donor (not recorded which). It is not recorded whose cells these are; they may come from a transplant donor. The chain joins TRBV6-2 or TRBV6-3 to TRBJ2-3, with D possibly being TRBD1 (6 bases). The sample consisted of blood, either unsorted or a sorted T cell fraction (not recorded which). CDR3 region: CASSSWDIDFTDTQYF. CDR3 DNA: TGTGCCAGCAGTTCCTGGGACATCGATTTCACAGATACGCAGTATTTT.